These 19 T cell receptor beta chains share one sample of origin, sequenced in a study of human T cells and chemical hapten exposure. Time point specified: pre-sensitization, week 0. Treatment described: therapeutic diphenylcyclopropenone sensitization with weekly scalp DPC. One entry per CDR3 protein results from TCRdb running MiXCR on the RACE reads. Found here are nearly 110,000 distinct CDR3 sequences, approximately 12% of them singletons; the top ten hold around 1.5%. The sample in question was whole blood, obtained in connection with sensitization to the hapten diphenylcyclopropenone (DPC). The source is a woman in her forties or fifties with alopecia areata. Some clones in this sample may be carry-over from other donors' samples.

This clonotype was detected many times. The gene calls are TRBV7-8 and TRBJ1-1, with unresolved D. Germline V gene lookup returns CDR1 SGHVS and CDR2 FQNEAQ. The CDR3 length is 12 residues. V was trimmed by 5 bases and J by 1 base, leaving 5 bases between them. CDR3 in DNA: TGTGCCAGCAGCACGCCGAACACTGAAGCTTTCTTT. It encodes CASSTPNTEAFF.

The V gene is TRBV12-3 or TRBV12-4, the J gene TRBJ2-7; a possible D gene is TRBD2 (5 bases). V shed 1 base and J shed 2 bases, with 9 bases lying between them. This CDR3 region has 14 residues. The CDR3 bases are TGTGCCAGCAGTTTAGGAAAGGGAGCCTACGAGCAGTACTTC. Translating it yields CASSLGKGAYEQYF.

This clonotype has at least ten counts. The rearrangement links TRBV28 to TRBJ2-7; no clear D. Between the trimmed V and J ends, which lost 6 bases and 8 bases, there was a span of 11 bases. The CDR3 extends over 11 amino acids. CDR1 MDHEN and CDR2 SYDVKM come from the germline V gene. CDR3 loop: CASSPSWKQYF. The CDR3, as DNA: TGTGCCAGCAGCCCGTCGTGGAAGCAGTACTTC.

This clonotype was picked up many times. This chain links TRBV29-1 with TRBJ2-7; 9 bases map to TRBD1. V trimming: 4 bases; J trimming: 6 bases; junction bases outside the gene matches: 10. Looked up from germline, CDR1 is SQVTM and CDR2 is ANQGSEA. The CDR3 spans 14 residues. The CDR3 loop is CSVATPGQGPEQYF. The CDR3 DNA follows: TGCAGCGTTGCGACTCCGGGACAGGGTCCCGAGCAGTACTTC.

This sequence joins TRBV5-1 and TRBJ2-3; 9 bases align to TRBD1. Germline loops: CDR1 SGHRS, CDR2 YFSETQ. The V gene end was trimmed by 1 base and the J gene end by 0 bases; junction bases not matched to a gene: 3. This CDR3 contains 16 residues. The CDR3 DNA is TGCGCCAGCAGCTTGACAGGGGGCCTTAGCACAGATACGCAGTATTTT. Protein sequence: CASSLTGGLSTDTQYF.

This clonotype has only a few counts. The chain combines TRBV5-1 with TRBJ1-1; possibly TRBD1 for D (5 bases). The CDR3 runs to 15 residues. Germline V gives CDR1 SGHRS, CDR2 YFSETQ. Trimming shortened V by 5 bases and J by 3 bases, and 17 bases separated the two germline ends. The DNA of the CDR3 is TGCGCCAGCAGACCGACAGTCCCGGGCTACACTGAAGCTTTCTTT. The encoded protein is CASRPTVPGYTEAFF.

This clonotype was detected only a few times. The gene calls are TRBV5-3 and TRBJ2-3; 9 positions agree with TRBD2. TRBV5-3 is an open reading frame whose function is uncertain. The CDR3 has 17 amino acids. J gave up 2 bases and V 3 bases, and 10 bases lay outside the gene matches. The CDR3 loop is CARSSLLAGSITDTQYF. Here the CDR3 DNA reads TGTGCCAGAAGCTCCCTCCTAGCGGGGTCCATCACAGATACGCAGTATTTT.

This clonotype has at least ten counts. The chain combines TRBV4-1 with TRBJ2-1; TRBD2 aligns across 8 bases. The V segment lost 7 bases and the J segment 5 bases; nucleotides outside the gene matches: 16. This CDR3 is built from 17 residues. Germline CDR1 MGHRA, CDR2 YSYEKL. The CDR3 sequence is CASNNLLLGGGNNEQFF. Here the CDR3 DNA reads TGCGCCAGCAACAACCTCCTGTTGGGCGGGGGGAACAATGAGCAGTTCTTC.

This clonotype was seen ten or more times. The J gene is TRBJ1-1, the V gene TRBV7-2; D remains unclear. With 4 bases removed from V and 1 base from J, the gap between germline ends came to 10 bases. Germline CDR1 is SGHTA and CDR2 is FQGNSA. This CDR3 has 14 amino acids. The CDR3 DNA is TGTGCCAGCAGCTCAGGACGGTGGAACACTGAAGCTTTCTTT. Translation: CASSSGRWNTEAFF.

The chain has TRBV7-9 and TRBJ2-1; D is unresolved. Germline V gives CDR1 SEHNR, CDR2 FQNEAQ (reference sequence). Trimming cost V 3 bases and J 10 bases, with 10 bases left between them. The CDR3 is 12 amino acids. The CDR3 here is CASSLVPDEQFF. For the CDR3, the DNA is TGTGCCAGCAGCTTGGTTCCGGACGAGCAGTTCTTC.

This clonotype was detected many times. This chain links TRBV18 with TRBJ1-4; D not certain. Germline V CDR1 and CDR2: KGHSH, LQKENI. V gave up 3 bases and J gave up 3 bases, with 14 bases separating them. This CDR3 has 16 amino acids. The CDR3 loop reads CASSPEETASNEKLFF. DNA of the CDR3: TGTGCCAGCTCACCCGAAGAGACCGCGTCTAATGAAAAACTGTTTTTT.

The chain has TRBV12-3 or TRBV12-4 and TRBJ1-5; no firm D call. The CDR3 has 12 residues. Trimming removed 8 bases from V and 14 bases from J, with 19 bases in between. DNA of the CDR3: TGTGCCAGCCGGGAGCGGGGTGCAACGGAGCATTTT. This encodes CASRERGATEHF.

A few counts support this clonotype. The chain employs TRBV5-1 and TRBJ2-7; TRBD1 matches at 12 bases. After removal of 0 bases from V and 5 bases from J, the junction contained 6 bases not matched to a gene. The germline V gene has CDR1 SGHRS and CDR2 YFSETQ. This CDR3 has 16 amino acids. The CDR3 DNA sequence: TGCGCCAGCAGCTTGGAACCGGGACAGGGGGCTGACGAGCAGTACTTC. It encodes CASSLEPGQGADEQYF.

This clonotype came up once. This chain connects TRBV28 to TRBJ2-2; D perhaps matches TRBD1 (6 bases). The CDR3 has 12 residues. Germline-derived CDR1 and CDR2 are MDHEN and SYDVKM. Trimming left V 7 bases short and J 9 bases short, with 12 bases between. DNA for the CDR3: TGTGCCAGCACAGGGGCAGGATGGGAGCTGTTTTTT. Its translation is CASTGAGWELFF.

CDR3 sequence (DNA): TGTGCCAGCAGTTTACGCTCTCCCTACTACAATGAGCAGTTCTTC. This translates into CASSLRSPYYNEQFF. The chain recombines TRBV28 with TRBJ2-1; no clear D. The CDR3 loop spans 15 amino acids. V was cut by 2 bases and J by 3 bases, with 11 bases left in between. Germline loops: CDR1 MDHEN, CDR2 SYDVKM.

This sequence joins TRBV4-2 and TRBJ2-1; weak D call: TRBD2 (5 bases). The CDR3 has 17 amino acids. Germline lookup yields CDR1 LGHNA and CDR2 YNFKEQ. Trimming took 0 bases from V and 8 from J, leaving 20 bases between them. For the CDR3, the DNA is TGTGCCAGCAGCCAAGATCTTTCGGACTCTGCAATCTATGAGCAGTTCTTC. Amino acids: CASSQDLSDSAIYEQFF.

This clonotype was seen more than once but under ten times. The V gene is TRBV27, the J gene TRBJ2-7; TRBD1 matches at 10 bases. This CDR3 is 15 amino acids long. V lost 4 bases and J lost 7; bases outside the gene matches: 10. Germline V gives CDR1 MNHEY, CDR2 SMNVEV (reference sequence). The CDR3 sequence: CASSSSGTGAKEQYF. Here the CDR3 DNA reads TGTGCCAGCAGTTCATCCGGGACAGGGGCGAAAGAGCAGTACTTC.

This clonotype turned up a few times. The V gene is TRBV5-1, the J gene TRBJ2-1; the match to TRBD2 covers 9 bases. The CDR3 extends over 15 amino acids. The V and J ends lost 4 bases and 5 bases, in that order; junction bases with no gene match: 7. Germline CDR1 SGHRS, CDR2 YFSETQ. The CDR3 region has the DNA TGCGCCAGCAGCGCCCTAGCGGGAACTAACAATGAGCAGTTCTTC. This encodes CASSALAGTNNEQFF.

This clonotype was observed a few times. V usage is TRBV7-8 and J usage is TRBJ2-1; 7 bases are a match to TRBD2. This CDR3 has 13 amino acids. V gave up 6 bases and J gave up 3 bases; unmatched junction bases: 2. Germline V gives CDR1 SGHVS, CDR2 FQNEAQ. DNA for the CDR3: TGTGCCAGCAGGGGGGGGATCTACAATGAGCAGTTCTTC. Translation gives CASRGGIYNEQFF.